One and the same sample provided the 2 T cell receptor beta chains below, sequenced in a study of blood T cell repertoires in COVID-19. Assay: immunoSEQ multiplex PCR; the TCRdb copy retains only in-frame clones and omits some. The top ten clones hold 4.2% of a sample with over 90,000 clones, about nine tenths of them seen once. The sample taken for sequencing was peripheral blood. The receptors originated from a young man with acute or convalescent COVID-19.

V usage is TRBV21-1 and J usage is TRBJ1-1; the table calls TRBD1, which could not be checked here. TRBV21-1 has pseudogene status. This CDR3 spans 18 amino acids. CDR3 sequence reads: CASSKGRQADLMNTEAFF. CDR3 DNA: TGTGCCAGCAGCAAAGGTCGGCAGGCCGATTTGATGAACACTGAAGCTTTCTTT.

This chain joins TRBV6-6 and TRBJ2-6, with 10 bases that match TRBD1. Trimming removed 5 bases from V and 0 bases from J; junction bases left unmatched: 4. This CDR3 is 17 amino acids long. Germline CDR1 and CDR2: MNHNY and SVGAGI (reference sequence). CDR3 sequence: CASSRQGALSGANVLTF. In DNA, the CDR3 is TGTGCCAGCAGTCGACAGGGGGCCCTCTCTGGGGCCAACGTCCTGACTTTC.